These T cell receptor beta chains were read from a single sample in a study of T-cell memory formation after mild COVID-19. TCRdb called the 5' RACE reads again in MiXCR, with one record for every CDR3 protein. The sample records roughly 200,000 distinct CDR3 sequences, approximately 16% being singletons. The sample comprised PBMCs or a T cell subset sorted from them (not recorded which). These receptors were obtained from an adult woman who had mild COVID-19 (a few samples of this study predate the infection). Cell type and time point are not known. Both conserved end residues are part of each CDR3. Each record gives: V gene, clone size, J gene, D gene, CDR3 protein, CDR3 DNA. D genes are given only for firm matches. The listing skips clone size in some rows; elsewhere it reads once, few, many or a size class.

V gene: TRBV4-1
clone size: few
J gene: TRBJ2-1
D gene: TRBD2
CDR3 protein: CASSQLGTTRFSLGSRTYNEQFF
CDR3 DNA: TGCGCCAGCAGCCAACTCGGGACTACCAGGTTTTCTTTAGGGTCGAGGACCTACAATGAGCAGTTCTTC

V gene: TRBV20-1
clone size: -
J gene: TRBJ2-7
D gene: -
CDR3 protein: CSAPGQATYEQYF
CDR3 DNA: TGCAGTGCCCCGGGACAAGCGACCTACGAGCAGTACTTC

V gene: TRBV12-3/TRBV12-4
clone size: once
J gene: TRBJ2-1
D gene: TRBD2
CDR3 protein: CASSTRASGRRVQFF
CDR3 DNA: TGTGCCAGCAGTACCCGGGCTAGCGGGAGAAGGGTGCAGTTCTTC

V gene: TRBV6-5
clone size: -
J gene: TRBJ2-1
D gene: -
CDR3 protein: CASSYSVGRTNEQFF
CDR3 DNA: TGTGCCAGCAGTTACTCGGTCGGGAGAACCAATGAGCAGTTCTTC

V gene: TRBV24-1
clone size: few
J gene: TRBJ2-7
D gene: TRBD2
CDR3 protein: CATSDSGLAKSYEQYF
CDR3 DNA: TGTGCCACCAGTGATTCGGGACTAGCGAAATCCTACGAGCAGTACTTC

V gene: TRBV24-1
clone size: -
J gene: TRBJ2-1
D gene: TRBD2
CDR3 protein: CATSDSGTSGDEQFF
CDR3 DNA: TGTGCCACCAGTGATTCGGGGACTAGCGGCGATGAGCAGTTCTTC

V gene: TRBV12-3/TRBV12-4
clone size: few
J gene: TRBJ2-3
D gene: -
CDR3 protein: CASSLGATRLGGQYF
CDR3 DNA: TGTGCCAGCAGTTTAGGGGCGACTCGGCTCGGGGGGCAGTATTTT

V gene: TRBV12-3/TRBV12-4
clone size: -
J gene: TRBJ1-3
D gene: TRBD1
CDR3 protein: CASSQDRGSGNTIYF
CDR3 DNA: TGTGCCAGCAGTCAGGACAGGGGCTCTGGAAACACCATATATTTT

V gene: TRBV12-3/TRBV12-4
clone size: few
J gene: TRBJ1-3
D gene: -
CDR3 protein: CASSRRIGDTIYF
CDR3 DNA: TGTGCCAGCAGCCGCCGCATCGGGGACACCATATATTTT

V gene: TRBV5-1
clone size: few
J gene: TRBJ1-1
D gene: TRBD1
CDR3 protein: CASSSRQGASGEAFF
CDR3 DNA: TGCGCCAGCAGCTCAAGACAGGGGGCCTCGGGTGAAGCTTTCTTT

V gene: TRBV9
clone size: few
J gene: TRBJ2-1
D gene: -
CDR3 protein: CASSGATGNEQFF
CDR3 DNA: TGTGCCAGCAGCGGGGCCACCGGCAATGAGCAGTTCTTC

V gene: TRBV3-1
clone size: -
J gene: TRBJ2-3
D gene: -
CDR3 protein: CASSQDPPGPSTDTQYF
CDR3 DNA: TGTGCCAGCAGCCAAGATCCCCCGGGACCGTCCACAGATACGCAGTATTTT

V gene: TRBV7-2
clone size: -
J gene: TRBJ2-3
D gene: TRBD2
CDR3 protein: CASSLVASGRADTQYF
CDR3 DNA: TGTGCCAGCAGCTTAGTTGCTAGCGGGAGGGCAGATACGCAGTATTTT

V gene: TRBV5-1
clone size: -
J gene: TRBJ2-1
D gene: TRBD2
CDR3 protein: CASSLVSTSGGAYEQFF
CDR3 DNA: TGCGCCAGCAGCTTGGTGTCGACTAGCGGGGGGGCCTACGAGCAGTTCTTC

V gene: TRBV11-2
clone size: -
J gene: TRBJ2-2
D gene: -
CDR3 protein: CASSPIRDSTGRRTGELFF
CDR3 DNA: TGTGCCAGCAGCCCGATTAGGGACTCTACCGGGAGAAGAACCGGGGAGCTGTTTTTT

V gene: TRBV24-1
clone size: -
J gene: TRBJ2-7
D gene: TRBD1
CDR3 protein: CATSLSGTGPLEQYF
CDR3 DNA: TGTGCCACCAGCCTTTCCGGGACAGGACCCTTGGAGCAGTACTTC

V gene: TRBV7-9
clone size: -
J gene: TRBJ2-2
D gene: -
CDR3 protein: CASSSRVPRRGSRTGELFF
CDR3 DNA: TGTGCCAGCAGCTCCCGGGTCCCCAGGAGGGGTTCCAGGACCGGGGAGCTGTTTTTT

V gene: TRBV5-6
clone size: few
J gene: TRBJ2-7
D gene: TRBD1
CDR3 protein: CASSEGQGYYEQYF
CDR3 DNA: TGTGCCAGCAGCGAGGGACAGGGTTACTACGAGCAGTACTTC

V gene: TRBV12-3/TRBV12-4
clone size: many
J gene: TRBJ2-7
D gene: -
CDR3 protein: CASRRSGTPVEQYF
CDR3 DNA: TGTGCCAGCAGGCGTTCCGGGACACCTGTCGAGCAGTACTTC

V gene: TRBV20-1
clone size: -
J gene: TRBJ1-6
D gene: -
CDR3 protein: CSAPGRSYNSPLHF
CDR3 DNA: TGCAGTGCGCCCGGGAGATCGTATAATTCACCCCTCCACTTT

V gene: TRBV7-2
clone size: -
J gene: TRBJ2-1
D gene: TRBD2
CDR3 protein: CASRRAGSDNEQFF
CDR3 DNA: TGTGCCAGCAGGCGAGCGGGGTCCGACAATGAGCAGTTCTTC

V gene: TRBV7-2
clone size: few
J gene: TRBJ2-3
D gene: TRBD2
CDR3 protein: CASSQAGGSTDTQYF
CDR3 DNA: TGTGCCAGCAGCCAAGCGGGGGGGAGCACAGATACGCAGTATTTT

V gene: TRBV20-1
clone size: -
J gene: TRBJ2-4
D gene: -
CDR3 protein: CMVQGSAKNIQYF
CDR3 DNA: TGCATGGTTCAGGGCTCAGCCAAAAACATTCAGTACTTC

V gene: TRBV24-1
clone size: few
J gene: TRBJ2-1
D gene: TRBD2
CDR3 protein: CATSDSVSGAREQFF
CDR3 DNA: TGTGCCACCAGTGATTCGGTTAGCGGGGCCAGGGAGCAGTTCTTC

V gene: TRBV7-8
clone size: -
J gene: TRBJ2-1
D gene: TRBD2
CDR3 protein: CASSHSPLTSGVLNNEQFF
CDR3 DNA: TGTGCCAGCAGCCATAGTCCCCTTACTAGCGGGGTCCTTAACAATGAGCAGTTCTTC

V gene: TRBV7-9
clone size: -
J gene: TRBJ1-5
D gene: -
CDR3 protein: CASSLGVGRGEDGQPQHF
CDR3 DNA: TGTGCCAGCAGCTTAGGAGTGGGTAGGGGTGAGGACGGTCAGCCCCAGCATTTT

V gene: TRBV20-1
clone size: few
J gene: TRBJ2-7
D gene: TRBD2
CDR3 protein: CSARMGTRGYEQYF
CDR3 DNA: TGCAGTGCTAGGATGGGGACTAGGGGTTACGAGCAGTACTTC

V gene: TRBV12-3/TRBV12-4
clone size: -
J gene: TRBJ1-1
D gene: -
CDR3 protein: CASSTTSTGEAFF
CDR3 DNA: TGTGCCAGCAGTACCACCTCTACAGGGGAAGCTTTCTTT

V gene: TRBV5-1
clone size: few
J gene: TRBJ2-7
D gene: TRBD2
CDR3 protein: CASSFTSGAYEQYF
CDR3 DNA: TGCGCCAGCAGCTTCACTAGCGGGGCTTACGAGCAGTACTTC

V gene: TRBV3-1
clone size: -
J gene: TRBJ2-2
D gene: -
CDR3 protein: CASSKRGGSAGELFF
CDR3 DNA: TGTGCCAGCAGCAAAAGGGGGGGCTCGGCCGGGGAGCTGTTTTTT

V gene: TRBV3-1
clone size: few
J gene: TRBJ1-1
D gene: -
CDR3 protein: CASSRDPNTEAFF
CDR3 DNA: TGTGCCAGCAGCAGGGATCCGAACACTGAAGCTTTCTTT

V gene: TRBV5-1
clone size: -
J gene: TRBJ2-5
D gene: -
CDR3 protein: CASSRVGQIQETQYF
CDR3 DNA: TGCGCCAGCAGCCGGGTGGGGCAGATCCAAGAGACCCAGTACTTC

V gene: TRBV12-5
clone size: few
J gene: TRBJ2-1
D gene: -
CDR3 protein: CASGQYGEQFF
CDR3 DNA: TGTGCTAGTGGGCAATACGGTGAGCAGTTCTTC

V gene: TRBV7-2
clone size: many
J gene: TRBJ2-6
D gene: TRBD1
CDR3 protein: CASSLLGTANSGANVLTF
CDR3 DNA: TGTGCCAGCAGCTTACTAGGGACAGCCAACTCTGGGGCCAACGTCCTGACTTTC

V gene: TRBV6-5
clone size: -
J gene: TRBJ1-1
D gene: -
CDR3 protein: CASSYGGGGRTEAFF
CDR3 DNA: TGTGCCAGCAGTTACGGGGGGGGAGGTAGGACTGAAGCTTTCTTT

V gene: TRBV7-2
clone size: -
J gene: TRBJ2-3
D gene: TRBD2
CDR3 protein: CASSLEGTSGGYTQYF
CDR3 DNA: TGTGCCAGCAGCTTAGAAGGGACTAGCGGGGGGTATACGCAGTATTTT

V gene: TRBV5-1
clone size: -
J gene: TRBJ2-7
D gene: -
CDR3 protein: CASSAGAGVYEQYF
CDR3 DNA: TGCGCCAGCAGTGCCGGGGCAGGGGTTTACGAGCAGTACTTC

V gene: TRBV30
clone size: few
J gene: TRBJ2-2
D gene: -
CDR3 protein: CACKTWRTRTGELFF
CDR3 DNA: TGTGCCTGCAAAACCTGGAGGACGCGGACCGGGGAGCTGTTTTTT

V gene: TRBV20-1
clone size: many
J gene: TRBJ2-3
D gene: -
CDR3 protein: CSASERTASTDTQYF
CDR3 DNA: TGCAGTGCTAGTGAAAGGACAGCTAGCACAGATACGCAGTATTTT

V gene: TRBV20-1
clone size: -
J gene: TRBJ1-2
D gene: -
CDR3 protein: CSAPWAHNYGYTF
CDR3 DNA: TGCAGTGCCCCCTGGGCGCATAACTATGGCTACACCTTC

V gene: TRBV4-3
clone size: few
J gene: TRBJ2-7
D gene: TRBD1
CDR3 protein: CASSQGTGYEQYF
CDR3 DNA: TGCGCCAGCAGCCAAGGGACAGGCTACGAGCAGTACTTC

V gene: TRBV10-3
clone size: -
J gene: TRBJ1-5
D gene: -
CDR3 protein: CAISEDGLQHF
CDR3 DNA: TGTGCCATCAGTGAGGACGGCCTCCAGCATTTT

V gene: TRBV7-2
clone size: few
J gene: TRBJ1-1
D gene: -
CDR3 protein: CASSLLGTNTEAFF
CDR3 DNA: TGTGCCAGCAGCTTATTGGGGACGAACACTGAAGCTTTCTTT

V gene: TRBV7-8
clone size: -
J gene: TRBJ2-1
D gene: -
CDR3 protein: CASSLARLASSYNEQFF
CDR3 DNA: TGTGCCAGCAGCTTAGCCCGGCTCGCTAGCTCCTACAATGAGCAGTTCTTC

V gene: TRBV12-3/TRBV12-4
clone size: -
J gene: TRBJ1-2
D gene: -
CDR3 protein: CASSLRVQVNYGYTF
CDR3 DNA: TGTGCCAGCAGTTTGAGAGTACAGGTTAACTATGGCTACACCTTC

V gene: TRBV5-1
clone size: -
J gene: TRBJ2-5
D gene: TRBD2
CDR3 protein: CASSLQRGDQETQYF
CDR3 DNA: TGCGCCAGCAGCTTGCAGCGGGGGGACCAAGAGACCCAGTACTTC

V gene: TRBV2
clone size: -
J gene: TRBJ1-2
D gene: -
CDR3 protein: CASSLGQYGYTF
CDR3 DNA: TGTGCCAGCAGTCTTGGACAGTATGGCTACACCTTC

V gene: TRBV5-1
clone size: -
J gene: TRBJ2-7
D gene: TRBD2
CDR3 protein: CASSLDPSGGFYEQYF
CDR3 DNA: TGCGCCAGCAGCTTGGATCCCAGCGGGGGGTTCTACGAGCAGTACTTC

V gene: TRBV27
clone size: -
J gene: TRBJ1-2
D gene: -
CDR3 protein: CASSSSTVLGYTF
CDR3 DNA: TGTGCCAGCAGTTCCAGTACCGTACTTGGCTACACCTTC

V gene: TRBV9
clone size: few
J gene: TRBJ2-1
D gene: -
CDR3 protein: CASSVANTLGGEQFF
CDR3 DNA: TGTGCCAGCAGCGTAGCGAACACTCTGGGGGGTGAGCAGTTCTTC